One sample yielded the 13 T cell receptor beta chains listed below, sequenced in a study of blood T cell repertoires in COVID-19 (dated by TCRdb to the early 2020s). Library preparation was by the immunoSEQ multiplex PCR assay. This immuneACCESS table, as held by TCRdb, lists in-frame sequences with V and J called but not all clones. Of the missing ones, under half trace to an unresolved V gene in checked studies; the others have no known cause. The sample includes about 190,000 clones, with 84% observed a single time. The top ten clones comprise 4% to 6% of the sample. Sequenced input: peripheral blood. Receptors originate from a woman aged 65 to 85 with active or convalescent COVID-19.

Ten or more counts support this clone. V is TRBV25-1 and J is TRBJ2-7; tentative D call: TRBD1 (5 bases). V dropped 3 bases and J dropped 1 base, with 10 bases sitting between them. Germline V CDR1 and CDR2: MGHDK, SYGVNS. The CDR3 contains 14 residues. This chain's CDR3 is CASSDPQGSYEQYF. DNA for the CDR3: TGTGCCAGCAGTGATCCCCAGGGTTCCTACGAGCAGTACTTC.

This clone was seen once. This chain connects TRBV5-8 to TRBJ2-7; 7 bases agree with TRBD2. The CDR3 is 16 amino acids. CDR1 is SGHTS and CDR2 is YDEGEE in the germline V gene. V lost 2 bases to trimming and J lost 0 bases; unmatched junction nucleotides: 8. CDR3 nucleotides: TGTGCCAGCAGCTTTCCGACTAGCTTATTCTCCTACGAGCAGTACTTC. Amino acids: CASSFPTSLFSYEQYF.

The genes are TRBV6-5 and TRBJ2-1; TRBD2 aligns across 12 bases. Germline V gives CDR1 MNHEY, CDR2 SVGAGI. The CDR3 runs 14 residues. V shed 7 bases and J 6 bases; nucleotides not matched to a gene: 4. CDR3 nucleotide sequence: TGTGCCAGCACCAAGACTAGCGGGGGCAATGAGCAGTTCTTC. Translating it yields CASTKTSGGNEQFF.

V is TRBV7-9 and J is TRBJ2-7; 10 bases map to TRBD2. The CDR3 runs to 15 residues. V was pared by 1 base and J by 7 bases, with 7 bases of the junction left unmatched. The germline gives CDR1 SEHNR, CDR2 FQNEAQ (reference sequence). The CDR3 sequence is CASSLVSGRSGEQYF. CDR3 bases: TGTGCCAGCAGCTTAGTTAGCGGGAGGTCGGGGGAGCAGTACTTC. The entire variable domain, with the rest obtained from reference TRBV7-9 and TRBJ2-7, is as follows: DTGVSQNPRHKITKRGQNVTFRCDPISEHNRLYWYRQTLGQGPEFLTYFQNEAQLEKSRLLSDRFSAERPKGSFSTLEIQRTEQGDSAMYLCASSLVSGRSGEQYFGPGTRLTVT.

The gene calls are TRBV12-3 or TRBV12-4 and TRBJ1-2; D perhaps matches TRBD1 (6 bases). V was shortened by 4 bases and J by 6 bases, with 12 bases between the two germline ends. The CDR3 covers 13 residues. This chain's CDR3 is CASSSGVEDGYTF. The CDR3 DNA sequence: TGTGCCAGCAGTTCAGGGGTGGAAGATGGCTACACCTTC.

The rearrangement joins TRBV15 to TRBJ2-1; TRBD1 is a possible D gene (6 bases). The V end lost 8 bases, the J end lost 7 bases, and 12 bases lay between the germline ends. This CDR3 is 12 amino acids long. Germline V gives CDR1 LNHNV, CDR2 YYDKDF (reference sequence). DNA for the CDR3: TGTGCCACCGCAGAGGGGGTAAATGAGCAGTTCTTC. Its protein product is CATAEGVNEQFF.

The chain has TRBV6-6 and TRBJ2-7; perhaps TRBD2 as D (5 bases). The CDR3 covers 14 residues. Germline V gene sequence: CDR1 MNHNY, CDR2 SVGAGI (reference sequence). V was shortened by 0 bases and J by 2 bases, with 8 bases between the two germline ends. The CDR3 DNA follows: TGTGCCAGCAGTTACTCCAGCGGCCCCTACGAGCAGTACTTC. Translating gives CASSYSSGPYEQYF.

This clone has at least ten counts. CDR3: CSVVQGAGELFF. The CDR3, as DNA: TGCAGCGTTGTCCAAGGGGCCGGGGAGCTGTTTTTT. J is TRBJ2-2 and V is TRBV29-1, with D maybe TRBD1 (5 bases). The ends were cut back, 4 bases at V and 6 bases at J, with 9 bases in the middle. CDR3 length equals 12 residues. Germline values: CDR1 SQVTM, CDR2 ANQGSEA.

The chain carries TRBV4-1 and TRBJ2-6; D is unresolved. Deletions cut 1 base from V and 0 bases from J, with 10 bases between. The CDR3 consists of 17 residues. The germline V gene encodes CDR1 MGHRA and CDR2 YSYEKL. In DNA form, the CDR3 reads TGCGCCAGCAGCCAAGCTTTGATCGGCTCTGGGGCCAACGTCCTGACTTTC. Its protein is CASSQALIGSGANVLTF.

This clone was recorded only once. The V and J genes are TRBV27 and TRBJ2-1, with 7 bases that match TRBD1. The CDR3 has 13 residues. Per germline, CDR1 MNHEY and CDR2 SMNVEV (reference sequence). V lost 6 bases and J lost 5; bases outside the gene matches: 4. The DNA for the CDR3 is TGTGCCAGCAGCCGGACAGGAAACAATGAGCAGTTCTTC. This encodes CASSRTGNNEQFF.

The chain carries TRBV7-9 and TRBJ2-3, with 9 bases matching TRBD2. V trimming: 1 base; J trimming: 2 bases; junction bases outside the gene matches: 4. The CDR3 is 16 amino acids. Germline assignment: CDR1 SEHNR and CDR2 FQNEAQ (reference sequence). The CDR3 loop is CASSLGLAATTDTQYF. The CDR3 region has the DNA TGTGCCAGCAGCTTAGGACTAGCGGCGACCACAGATACGCAGTATTTT.

This chain joins TRBV19 and TRBJ2-5; tentatively, D is TRBD2 (6 bases). In germline, CDR1 is LNHDA, CDR2 SQIVND (reference sequence). The CDR3 spans 13 residues. The V and J ends lost 6 bases and 1 base respectively, with 9 bases between them. CDR3: CASSKLAQETQYF. CDR3 bases: TGTGCCAGTAGCAAACTAGCCCAAGAGACCCAGTACTTC.

The count of this clone is one. V is TRBV10-3 and J is TRBJ2-5; D is perhaps TRBD1 (6 bases). CDR3 length: 14 amino acids. The ends were cut back, 4 bases at V and 2 bases at J, with 11 bases in the middle. The germline CDR1 and CDR2 sequences are ENHRY and SYGVKD. CDR3 coding DNA: TGTGCCATCAGTGCCCAGGGGTGGCAAGAGACCCAGTACTTC. The encoded protein is CAISAQGWQETQYF.